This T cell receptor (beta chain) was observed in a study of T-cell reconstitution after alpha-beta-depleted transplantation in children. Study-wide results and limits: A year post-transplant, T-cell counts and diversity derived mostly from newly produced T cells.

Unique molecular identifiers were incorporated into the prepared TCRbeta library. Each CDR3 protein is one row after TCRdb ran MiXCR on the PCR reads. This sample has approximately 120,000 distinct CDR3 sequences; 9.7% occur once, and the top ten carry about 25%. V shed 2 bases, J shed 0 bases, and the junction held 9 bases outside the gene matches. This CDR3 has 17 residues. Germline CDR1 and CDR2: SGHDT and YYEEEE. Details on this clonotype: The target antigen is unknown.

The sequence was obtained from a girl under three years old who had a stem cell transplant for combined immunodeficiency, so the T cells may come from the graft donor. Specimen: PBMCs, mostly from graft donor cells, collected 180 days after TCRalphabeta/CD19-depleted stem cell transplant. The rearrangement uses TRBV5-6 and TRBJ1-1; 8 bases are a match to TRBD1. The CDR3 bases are TGTGCCAGCAGCTTAACCCTGACAGGGGTCATGAACACTGAAGCTTTCTTT. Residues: CASSLTLTGVMNTEAFF.